This is a list of T cell receptor beta chains from one sample in a study of neurological immune-mediated disorders. Using its own MiXCR run on the 5' RACE reads, TCRdb lists one record per CDR3 protein. The data show tens of thousands of distinct CDR3 sequences, about 4.5% seen once. The specimen sequenced was PBMCs. These receptor sequences come from a woman in her sixties with multiple sclerosis. The CDR3 runs from the conserved cysteine through the conserved F or W. A D gene is named only where the DNA matches it firmly. A clone size is listed for some rows: how often the clone was seen (once, few, many), or a class if it is expanded.

clone_size	v_call	d_call	j_call	cdr3_nt	cdr3_aa
many	TRBV4-1	NA	TRBJ2-1	TGCGCCAGCAGCCAAGAGAGGCGGGCCAGAACCTACAATGAGCAGTTCTTC	CASSQERRARTYNEQFF
many	TRBV20-1	NA	TRBJ2-7	TGCAGTGCTAGAGCCGGCTACGAGCAGTACTTC	CSARAGYEQYF
many	TRBV5-1	NA	TRBJ2-1	TGCGCCAGCAGCTTGGAGGGCCTCTTGGATGAGCAGTTCTTC	CASSLEGLLDEQFF
many	TRBV12-3/TRBV12-4	TRBD1	TRBJ2-3	TGTGCCAGCAGTTTAGGGGGGACAGGGACCCTCACAGATACGCAGTATTTT	CASSLGGTGTLTDTQYF
many	TRBV9	NA	TRBJ1-2	TGTGCCAGCAGCACCCTCAGGATGGGGGGCTATGGCTACACCTTC	CASSTLRMGGYGYTF
many	TRBV7-2	NA	TRBJ2-5	TGTGCCAGCAGCTTAGGGGGTCAGGGGGAGACCCAGTACTTC	CASSLGGQGETQYF
NA	TRBV7-6	NA	TRBJ2-1	TGTGCCAGCAGCTTAACGGCGGACGGGCGTAAATCCTACAATGAGCAGTTCTTC	CASSLTADGRKSYNEQFF
few	TRBV6-6	NA	TRBJ2-3	TGTGCCAGCAGACACCCCCTATTGCGGACAGATACGCAGTATTTT	CASRHPLLRTDTQYF
many	TRBV9	NA	TRBJ1-3	TGTGCCAGCAGCGTGTCTGGGCAGGGTGGAAACACCATATATTTT	CASSVSGQGGNTIYF
many	TRBV5-1	NA	TRBJ2-3	TGCGCCAGCAGCTTGAGACTGGGAAGACCCCAGAGCACAGATACGCAGTATTTT	CASSLRLGRPQSTDTQYF
many	TRBV7-2	TRBD1	TRBJ1-1	TGTGCCAGCAGCTTCACAGGGGTGGCTTTCTTT	CASSFTGVAFF
many	TRBV2	NA	TRBJ1-6	TGTGCCACCAAAGACAGTCGGCTTTCACCCCTCCACTTT	CATKDSRLSPLHF
few	TRBV27	TRBD1	TRBJ2-7	TGTGCCAGCAGTTCCATTGGGACAGGGGGCTACGAGCAGTACTTC	CASSSIGTGGYEQYF
NA	TRBV10-3	TRBD1	TRBJ2-5	TGTGCCATCAGGGGACAGTCAGTCCAAGAGACCCAGTACTTC	CAIRGQSVQETQYF
many	TRBV5-1	NA	TRBJ2-5	TGCGCCAGCAGCTTATCGCAAGGGGACGGGGAGACCCAGTACTTC	CASSLSQGDGETQYF
many	TRBV6-5	NA	TRBJ2-2	TGTGCCAGCAGCCAGGGGTGGGGGACAACGAACACCGGGGAGCTGTTTTTT	CASSQGWGTTNTGELFF
many	TRBV5-5	NA	TRBJ1-3	TGTGCCAGCAGCCTCGCGGATGGAAACACCATATATTTT	CASSLADGNTIYF
many	TRBV6-5	NA	TRBJ1-6	TGTGCCAGCAGGACCGGGACTGCTAATTCACCCCTCCACTTT	CASRTGTANSPLHF
many	TRBV5-1	TRBD2	TRBJ2-3	TGCGCCAGCAGCCTCGGGGCTAGCGGGGCGGGAGATACGCAGTATTTT	CASSLGASGAGDTQYF
many	TRBV11-2	NA	TRBJ1-2	TGTGCCAGCAGCTTAGACCCGGGACACCCGAGGGCATATGGCTACACCTTC	CASSLDPGHPRAYGYTF
few	TRBV6-5	NA	TRBJ2-7	TGTGCCAGCAGCCCTCGGGGGTCGGCGTCCTACGAGCAGTACTTC	CASSPRGSASYEQYF
many	TRBV6-5	NA	TRBJ1-2	TGTGCCAGCAGCCGGGGGGGGACCTATGGCTACACCTTC	CASSRGGTYGYTF
many	TRBV20-1	NA	TRBJ2-2	TGCAGTGCTAGTAATCCGGGCAGGGGCACCGGGGAGCTGTTTTTT	CSASNPGRGTGELFF
few	TRBV18	TRBD1	TRBJ1-1	TGTGCCAGCTCACCTTTGGGACAGGGCATGAACACTGAAGCTTTCTTT	CASSPLGQGMNTEAFF